This TCR beta chain was documented in a study of T cell responses to AZD1222 COVID-19 vaccine. General study points: Sampling that yielded the repertoires occurred only after the peak T cell response. The number of AZD1222 recipients seropositive at baseline was only six. A reported finding is that nearly half of spike-specific TCRs target unmutated variant regions.

This table comes from immunoSEQ multiplex PCR, and its TCRdb copy is limited to in-frame clones, with some not included. The sample includes 120,000 or so clones, approximately 90% of them seen just once. On this clone itself: Its target is unknown.

The V segment lost 5 bases and the J segment 3 bases; nucleotides outside the gene matches: 10. The CDR3 extends over 15 amino acids. Germline CDR1 MNHEY, CDR2 SVGAGI. The gene calls are TRBV6-5 and TRBJ2-7; TRBD1 matches 7 bases. The specimen comprised peripheral blood, sampled on day 0 of AZD1222 vaccination. The sequence was collected from an adult in good health. The CDR3 region is CASSPHGTAIYEQYF. The CDR3 DNA follows: TGTGCCAGCAGTCCACACGGGACAGCTATCTACGAGCAGTACTTC.